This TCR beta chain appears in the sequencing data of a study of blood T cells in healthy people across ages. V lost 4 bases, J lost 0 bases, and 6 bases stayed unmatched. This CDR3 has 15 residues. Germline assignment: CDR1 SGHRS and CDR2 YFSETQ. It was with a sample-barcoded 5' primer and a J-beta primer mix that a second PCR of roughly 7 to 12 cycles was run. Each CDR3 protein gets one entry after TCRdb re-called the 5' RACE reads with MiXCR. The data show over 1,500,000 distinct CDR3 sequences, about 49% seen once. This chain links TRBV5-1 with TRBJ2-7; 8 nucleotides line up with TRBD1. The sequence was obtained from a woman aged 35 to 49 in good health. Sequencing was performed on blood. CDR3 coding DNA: TGCGCCAGCAGCCCTGGGGACAGGATCTCCTACGAGCAGTACTTC. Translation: CASSPGDRISYEQYF.